A single sample is the source of the 9 T cell receptor beta chains below, sequenced in a study of blood T cells in healthy people across ages. A second PCR of roughly 7 to 11 cycles used a sample-barcoded 5' primer and a J-beta primer mix. TCRdb recomputed calls from the 5' RACE reads with MiXCR, one row per CDR3 protein. The table lists around 1,500,000 distinct CDR3 sequences, 28% of them singletons, with over 7% in the top ten. Material for sequencing was blood. The receptors here all came from a woman between 25 and 40 years old in good health.

This clonotype was observed a handful of times. This CDR3 reads CAISVGGYSNQPQHF. In DNA form, the CDR3 reads TGTGCCATCAGTGTCGGAGGATATAGCAATCAGCCCCAGCATTTT. The chain has TRBV10-3 and TRBJ1-5; no definite D call. Germline CDR1 reads ENHRY; CDR2 reads SYGVKD. With 4 bases removed from V and 0 bases from J, the gap between germline ends came to 10 bases. The length of the CDR3 is 15 residues.

The genes are TRBV5-1 and TRBJ2-3, with D perhaps being TRBD1 or TRBD2 (5 bases each). The CDR3 is 13 amino acids. Deletions cut 3 bases from V and 9 bases from J, with 14 bases between. Germline V gives CDR1 SGHRS, CDR2 YFSETQ. The CDR3 reads CASSSGTAQTQYF. The CDR3 DNA reads TGCGCCAGCAGCTCCGGGACCGCCCAAACGCAGTATTTT.

This clonotype was recorded at least ten times. The chain recombines TRBV7-2 with TRBJ2-7; D unclear. V was clipped by 5 bases and J by 0 bases, with 14 bases between them. This CDR3 comprises 15 residues. Germline V lookup: CDR1 SGHTA, CDR2 FQGNSA. CDR3 protein: CASSLNILTSYEQYF. As DNA, the CDR3 is TGTGCCAGCAGCCTCAATATCCTCACCTCCTACGAGCAGTACTTC.

The chain employs TRBV5-1 and TRBJ1-2; no clear D. V was shortened by 3 bases and J by 2 bases, with 11 bases between the two germline ends. The V gene's germline CDR1 is SGHRS and CDR2 YFSETQ. The CDR3 covers 14 residues. CDR3 sequence reads: CASSWGGTNYGYTF. The CDR3 region has the DNA TGCGCCAGCAGCTGGGGAGGCACCAACTATGGCTACACCTTC.

This clonotype has more than one count but fewer than ten. The chain combines TRBV12-3 or TRBV12-4 with TRBJ1-1, with TRBD1 matching 11 bases. The CDR3 has 14 amino acids. Trimming at V came to 7 bases and at J to 2 bases, leaving 3 bases not matched to a gene. Here the CDR3 reads CASTRTGGNTEAFF. CDR3 nucleotide sequence: TGTGCCAGCACCCGGACAGGGGGCAACACTGAAGCTTTCTTT.

The sample holds many counts of this clonotype. J is TRBJ1-2 and V is TRBV20-1; no reliable D call. Trimming removed 5 bases from V and 0 bases from J, with 7 bases in between. The CDR3 has 12 residues. Germline V gene lookup returns CDR1 DFQATT and CDR2 SNEGSKA (reference sequence). In nucleotides, the CDR3 is TGCAGTGCTGATAGGCCTAACTATGGCTACACCTTC. Residues: CSADRPNYGYTF.

V usage is TRBV11-2 and J usage is TRBJ2-3, with D possibly matching TRBD2 (6 bases). V shed 4 bases and J shed 0 bases, with 17 bases lying between them. The length of the CDR3 is 17 residues. Looked up from germline, CDR1 is SGHAT and CDR2 is FQNNGV. The CDR3: CASSSGTGVPSTDTQYF. The DNA for the CDR3 is TGTGCCAGCAGCTCCGGGACGGGAGTGCCCAGCACAGATACGCAGTATTTT. Complete variable domain (other parts from reference TRBV11-2 and TRBJ2-3): EAGVAQSPRYKIIEKRQSVAFWCNPISGHATLYWYQQILGQGPKLLIQFQNNGVVDDSQLPKDRFSAERLKGVDSTLKIQPAKLEDSAVYLCASSSGTGVPSTDTQYFGPGTRLTVL.

In this sample, this clonotype turned up many times. CDR3: CAISPGLAGGETQYF. CDR3 in DNA: TGTGCCATCAGTCCGGGACTAGCGGGAGGGGAGACCCAGTACTTC. The chain employs TRBV10-3 and TRBJ2-5, with 16 bases identical to TRBD2. Looked up from germline, CDR1 is ENHRY and CDR2 is SYGVKD. The CDR3 is 15 residues long. With 5 bases clipped from V and 5 bases from J, the junction kept 2 bases outside the gene matches.

This clonotype came up a few times. The V call is TRBV10-3, the J call TRBJ2-3, with 8 positions matching TRBD2. J gave up 5 bases and V 5 bases, and 6 bases lay outside the gene matches. The CDR3 is 14 residues long. Germline V gene sequence: CDR1 ENHRY, CDR2 SYGVKD. CDR3 residues: CAISYGGAGDTQYF. The CDR3 coding sequence is TGTGCCATCAGTTACGGGGGGGCGGGAGATACGCAGTATTTT.